This entry is about one TCR beta chain. The antigen remains undetermined. The CDR3 is made up of 15 amino acids. Germline values: CDR1 SGHNT, CDR2 YYREEE (reference sequence). V was pared by 4 bases and J by 4 bases, with 7 bases of the junction left unmatched. The source of the sample is a study of graft-versus-host responses after intestinal transplantation. Findings of the study overall: Early HvG declines after transplant were associated with peak circulating GvH clone levels. GvH clones occurred in recipient marrow; some first appeared in ileum or blood.

Sequencing used immunoSEQ multiplex PCR; TCRdb keeps in-frame clones, though not all of them. Among some 93,000 clones listed, around 90% were seen once. Sequencing used unstimulated CD8+ T cells sorted from spleen or lymph node cells, obtained before intestinal transplant. The chain uses TRBV5-4 and TRBJ1-1; the match to TRBD1 covers 10 bases. The sequence was collected from a human donor who received an intestinal transplant. The CDR3 loop reads CASSRSTGGTTEAFF. The CDR3 coding sequence is TGTGCCAGCAGCAGATCGACAGGGGGCACCACTGAAGCTTTCTTT. The full variable domain, with the rest looked up from reference TRBV5-4 and TRBJ1-1, is ETGVTQSPTHLIKTRGQQVTLRCSSQSGHNTVSWYQQALGQGPQFIFQYYREEENGRGNFPPRFSGLQFPNYSSELNVNALELDDSALYLCASSRSTGGTTEAFFGQGTRLTVV.